Listed here are 16 T cell receptor beta chains from one sample, sequenced in a study of shared clonotypes between healthy human individuals. Clones were read by immunoSEQ multiplex PCR, and TCRdb kept only the in-frame ones, dropping some. The sample carries about 1.5 million clones, 95% to 99% recorded once. Material for sequencing was naive CD4+ T cells sorted from blood. Subset defined: CD45RA+ positively selected. Receptors were obtained from a man aged 30 to 39 in good health.

The chain links TRBV28 to TRBJ2-1, with D tentatively TRBD1 or TRBD2 (5 bases each). V lost 6 bases and J 7 bases, leaving 19 bases between the germline ends. Germline V CDR1 and CDR2: MDHEN, SYDVKM. The CDR3 is 15 residues long. CDR3 in amino acids: CASSPGLGVGNEQFF. The CDR3 nucleotides read TGTGCCAGCAGCCCGGGGCTGGGGGTGGGGAATGAGCAGTTCTTC. Supplemented by reference TRBV28 and TRBJ2-1, the full variable domain reads DVKVTQSSRYLVKRTGEKVFLECVQDMDHENMFWYRQDPGLGLRLIYFSYDVKMKEKGDIPEGYSVSREKKERFSLILESASTNQTSMYLCASSPGLGVGNEQFFGPGTRLTVL.

The chain couples TRBV29-1 to TRBJ2-7; D is undetermined. Germline values: CDR1 SQVTM, CDR2 ANQGSEA. The CDR3 covers 13 residues. The germline V and J ends were trimmed by 7 bases and 5 bases, with 18 bases remaining between them. The CDR3 coding sequence is TGCAGCGCCCTTGTAAGATCCCCCCACGAGCAGTACTTC. This gives the protein CSALVRSPHEQYF.

The chain couples TRBV28 to TRBJ1-5; tentatively, D is TRBD1 (5 bases). V was cut by 7 bases and J by 3 bases, with 13 bases left in between. Germline V gene lookup returns CDR1 MDHEN and CDR2 SYDVKM. The CDR3 sequence is 14 residues long. The CDR3 loop is CASNTGTLNQPQHF. The CDR3 nucleotides are TGTGCCAGCAACACCGGGACCCTCAATCAGCCCCAGCATTTT.

The chain links TRBV12-2 to TRBJ1-1. TRBV12-2 is deemed a pseudogene. The CDR3 consists of 11 residues. CDR3 sequence (DNA): TGTGCAAGTCGCTTTAACACTGAAGCTTTCTTT. As protein: CASRFNTEAFF.

J is TRBJ1-3 and V is TRBV2; D not resolved. Trimming cost V 4 bases and J 2 bases, with 12 bases left between them. In germline, CDR1 is SNHLY, CDR2 FYNNEI. The CDR3 contains 15 residues. This chain's CDR3 is CASSVTMGTGNTIYF. As DNA, the CDR3 is TGTGCCAGCAGTGTAACGATGGGTACTGGAAACACCATATATTTT.

The V call is TRBV7-2, the J call TRBJ2-3; no clear D. V lost 2 bases, J lost 1 base, and 7 bases lay in between. Germline V gene sequence: CDR1 SGHTA, CDR2 FQGNSA. The CDR3 consists of 14 residues. The CDR3 DNA reads as TGTGCCAGCAGCTTATCGGCGGGCACAGATACGCAGTATTTT. It translates to CASSLSAGTDTQYF.

The chain links TRBV9 to TRBJ1-2; perhaps TRBD1 as D (6 bases). The germline V and J ends were trimmed by 4 bases and 7 bases, with 17 bases remaining between them. The CDR3 is made up of 14 amino acids. Germline V CDR1 and CDR2: SGDLS, YYNGEE. The CDR3 spells CASSTPKGGSGYTF. The CDR3 DNA sequence: TGTGCCAGCAGCACCCCCAAGGGGGGGTCTGGCTACACCTTC.

This clone came up once. The J gene is TRBJ2-1, the V gene TRBV7-3; 10 nucleotides align to TRBD2. V lost 5 bases, J lost 0 bases, and 7 bases stayed unmatched. The CDR3 extends over 17 amino acids. Germline CDR1 SGHTA, CDR2 FQGTGA. CDR3 DNA: TGTGCCAGCAGCCGTCTAGCGGGGGTGAGCTCCTACAATGAGCAGTTCTTC. The encoded protein is CASSRLAGVSSYNEQFF.

V and J are TRBV14 and TRBJ1-2, with a weak D call TRBD1 (6 bases). The CDR3 loop spans 12 amino acids. Germline CDR1 and CDR2: SGHDN and FVKESK. V gave up 5 bases and J gave up 8 bases, with 12 bases separating them. The CDR3 bases are TGTGCCAGCAGCTTCACAGGGACCGGCTACACCTTC. Protein sequence: CASSFTGTGYTF.

The chain couples TRBV19 to TRBJ2-7, with D tentatively TRBD1 or TRBD2 (5 bases each). Trimming removed 7 bases at V and 4 bases at J, with 23 bases between. Germline assignment: CDR1 LNHDA and CDR2 SQIVND (reference sequence). The CDR3 runs 16 residues. The CDR3 DNA reads TGTGCCAGTACCCCGGCCGGGGCAAACGGGTTTTACGAGCAGTACTTC. It is translated as CASTPAGANGFYEQYF.

The V call is TRBV28, the J call TRBJ2-2; D is perhaps TRBD1 (5 bases). CDR3 length: 15 residues. V was cut by 5 bases and J by 4 bases, with 14 bases left in between. Germline CDR1 reads MDHEN; CDR2 reads SYDVKM. The DNA of the CDR3 is TGTGCCAGCAGTACCCGACGGACACCCACCGGGGAGCTGTTTTTT. It translates to CASSTRRTPTGELFF.

The gene calls are TRBV6-1 and TRBJ2-2, with 10 bases matching TRBD2. Germline-derived CDR1 and CDR2 are MNHNS and SASEGT. The J segment lost 4 bases and the V segment lost 5 bases, leaving 4 bases of the junction unmatched. The CDR3 spans 15 residues. CDR3 DNA: TGTGCCAGCAGTCGAGCGGGAGGGGGCACCGGGGAGCTGTTTTTT. Translation gives CASSRAGGGTGELFF.

This clone was detected once. The junction shows a germline mismatch at one end, possibly a read error. The chain has TRBV4-3 and TRBJ2-6; D remains ambiguous. This CDR3 has 14 residues. The germline V gene encodes CDR1 LGHNA and CDR2 YSLEER. The CDR3 coding sequence is TGCGCCAGCAGCCAAGATGTCACTACACAGCACCTAAATTGG. Translation: CASSQDVTTQHLNW.

This chain links TRBV28 with TRBJ2-7, with D perhaps matching TRBD2 (6 bases). Germline CDR1 and CDR2: MDHEN and SYDVKM. Trimming removed 10 bases from V and 7 bases from J, with 17 bases in between. CDR3 length equals 12 residues. CDR3 sequence: CATERAGLEQYF. In nucleotides, the CDR3 is TGTGCCACCGAGCGGGCGGGGTTGGAGCAGTACTTC.

The chain has TRBV5-1 and TRBJ2-7; 7 bases match TRBD1. The V segment lost 4 bases and the J segment 2 bases; nucleotides outside the gene matches: 9. CDR1 and CDR2 (germline): SGHRS, YFSETQ. The CDR3 sequence is 15 residues long. The CDR3 here is CASSALQGTTYEQYF. The CDR3 DNA sequence: TGCGCCAGCAGCGCACTACAGGGGACCACCTACGAGCAGTACTTC.

This chain joins TRBV29-1 and TRBJ2-3, with D possibly TRBD1 on 6 matching bases. CDR3 length equals 12 residues. Trimming took 6 bases from V and 5 from J, leaving 12 bases between them. Looked up from germline, CDR1 is SQVTM and CDR2 is ANQGSEA. The CDR3 here is CSVAGVGDTQYF. CDR3 bases: TGCAGCGTAGCAGGGGTGGGAGATACGCAGTATTTT.